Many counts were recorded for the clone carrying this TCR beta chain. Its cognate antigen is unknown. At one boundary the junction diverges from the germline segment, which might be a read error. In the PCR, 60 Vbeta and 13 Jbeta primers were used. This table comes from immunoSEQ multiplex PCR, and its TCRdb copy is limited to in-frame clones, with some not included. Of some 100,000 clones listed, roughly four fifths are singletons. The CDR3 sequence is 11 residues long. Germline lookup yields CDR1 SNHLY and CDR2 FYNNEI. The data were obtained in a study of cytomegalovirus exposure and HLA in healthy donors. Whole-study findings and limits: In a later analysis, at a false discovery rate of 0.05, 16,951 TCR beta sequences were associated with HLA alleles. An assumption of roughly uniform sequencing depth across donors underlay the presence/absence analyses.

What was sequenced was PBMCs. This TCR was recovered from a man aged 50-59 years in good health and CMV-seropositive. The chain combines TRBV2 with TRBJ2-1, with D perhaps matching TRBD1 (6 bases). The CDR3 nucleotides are TGTGGCAGCAGCCTAAGGGGGGAGCAGTTCTTC. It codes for CGSSLRGEQFF.